This T cell receptor (beta chain) was observed in a study of graft-versus-host responses after intestinal transplantation. Study at large: Anti-thymocyte globulin induction was given to all recipients, followed by tacrolimus and steroids for 3 to 4 years. Study-level findings and limits: Early HvG declines after transplant were associated with peak circulating GvH clone levels. Recipient marrow harbored GvH clones, some of which surfaced first in ileum or blood.

Looked up from germline, CDR1 is KGHSH and CDR2 is LQKENI. CDR3 length: 14 amino acids. Trimming left V 2 bases short and J 0 bases short, with 7 bases between. On this clone: Its antigen is currently unknown.

Clones were sequenced by immunoSEQ multiplex PCR, and TCRdb holds only the in-frame ones, with some missing. The data show about 81,000 clones, about 89% seen once. The chain has TRBV18 and TRBJ1-1; the D is unclear. This TCR derives from a human donor who received an intestinal transplant. The sequences come from unstimulated CD4+ T cells sorted from spleen or lymph node cells, collected before intestinal transplant. The CDR3 sequence is CASSPTPVNTEAFF. As DNA, the CDR3 is TGTGCCAGCTCACCAACTCCGGTGAACACTGAAGCTTTCTTT. Based on the CDR3 plus reference TRBV18 and TRBJ1-1, the full variable domain is NAGVMQNPRHLVRRRGQEARLRCSPMKGHSHVYWYRQLPEEGLKFMVYLQKENIIDESGMPKERFSAEFPKEGPSILRIQQVVRGDSAAYFCASSPTPVNTEAFFGQGTRLTVV.